What follows describes a single T cell receptor beta chain. The target antigen is unknown. Preparation of the TCRbeta library was carried out with unique molecular identifiers. Each CDR3 protein gets one entry after TCRdb re-called the PCR reads with MiXCR. Of about 220,000 distinct CDR3 sequences listed, about 15% were seen once; the top ten hold about 41%. The sample belongs to a study of T-cell reconstitution after alpha-beta-depleted transplantation in children. V shed 2 bases and J shed 3 bases, with 27 bases lying between them. The length of the CDR3 is 20 residues. In germline, CDR1 is MNHEY, CDR2 SVGEGT. General observations from the study: One year post-transplant, T-cell counts and diversity were largely derived from T cells produced anew. Surviving recipient T cells and thymic progenitors produced the high day-60 TCRbeta diversity seen in some patients. After transplant, at about two months, alpha-beta T cells were reportedly derived from several hundred expanded graft clones.

The TCR was taken from a male patient under 10 years old who had a stem cell transplant for acute lymphoblastic leukemia, so the T cells may come from the graft donor. Specimen: PBMCs, mostly from graft donor cells, collected 360 days after TCRalphabeta/CD19-depleted stem cell transplant. This rearrangement joins TRBV6-2 or TRBV6-3 to TRBJ2-3; the D is unclear. CDR3 in DNA: TGTGCCAGCAGTTACGGGTGGGCCTCAGAAGGGCCCAAATGGACAGATACGCAGTATTTT. Its protein is CASSYGWASEGPKWTDTQYF.